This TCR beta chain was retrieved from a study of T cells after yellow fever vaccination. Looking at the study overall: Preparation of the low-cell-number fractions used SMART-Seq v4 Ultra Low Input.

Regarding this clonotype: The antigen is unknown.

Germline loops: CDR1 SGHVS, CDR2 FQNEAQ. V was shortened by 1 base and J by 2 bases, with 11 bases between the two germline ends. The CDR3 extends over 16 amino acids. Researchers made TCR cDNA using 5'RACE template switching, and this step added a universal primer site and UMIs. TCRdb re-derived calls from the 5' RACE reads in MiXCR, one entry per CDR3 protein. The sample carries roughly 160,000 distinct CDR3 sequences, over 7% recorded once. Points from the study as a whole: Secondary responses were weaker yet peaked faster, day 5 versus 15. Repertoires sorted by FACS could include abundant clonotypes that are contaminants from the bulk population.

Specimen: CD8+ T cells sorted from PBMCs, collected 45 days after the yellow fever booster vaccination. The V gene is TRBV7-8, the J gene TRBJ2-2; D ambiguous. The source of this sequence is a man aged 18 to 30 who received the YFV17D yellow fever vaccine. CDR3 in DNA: TGTGCCAGCAGCTTAGGATATGGGCTAAACACCGGGGAGCTGTTTTTT. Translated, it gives CASSLGYGLNTGELFF.